Below are 10 T cell receptor beta chains sequenced from a single sample in a study of blood T cell repertoires in COVID-19. Using immunoSEQ multiplex PCR, the repertoire was profiled, and TCRdb retains in-frame clones only, with some absent. This table has 70,000 to 100,000 clones, roughly 90% appearing once. The sample was peripheral blood. The origin of the receptors is a man aged 55 to 70 with acute or convalescent COVID-19.

The chain uses TRBV19 and TRBJ1-5; no clear D gene. This CDR3 region has 16 residues. Germline CDR1 reads LNHDA; CDR2 reads SQIVND (reference sequence). The V and J ends lost 6 bases and 0 bases respectively, with 15 bases between them. Here the CDR3 reads CASSRGRYYSNQPQHF. CDR3 nucleotide sequence: TGTGCCAGTAGCAGAGGCAGATATTATAGCAATCAGCCCCAGCATTTT.

J is TRBJ2-4 and V is TRBV3-1 (or the pseudogene TRBV3-2); D uncertain. From germline, CDR1 is LGHDT and CDR2 YNNKEL (reference sequence). This CDR3 is built from 14 residues. Trimming took 5 bases from V and 6 from J, leaving 14 bases between them. CDR3 sequence reads: CASSSPSIGNIQYF. CDR3 sequence (DNA): TGTGCCAGCAGCTCTCCCTCAATCGGAAACATTCAGTACTTC.

V and J are TRBV21-1 and TRBJ1-2. TRBV21-1 is classified as a pseudogene. The CDR3 runs to 17 residues. The CDR3 DNA reads as TGTGCCAGCAGCAAAGTGGGGGGGTCGAGGGCTAACTATGGCTACACCTTC. Residues: CASSKVGGSRANYGYTF.

The chain recombines TRBV24-1 with TRBJ2-1, with 11 bases lining up with TRBD2. The germline gives CDR1 KGHDR, CDR2 SFDVKD. The CDR3 length is 15 residues. Germline trimming cut 4 bases from V and 8 bases from J; bases unmatched to any gene: 6. The CDR3 nucleotides are TGTGCCACCAGTGACCCGACTAGCGGGATAGATGAGCAGTTCTTC. It specifies CATSDPTSGIDEQFF.

This chain joins TRBV5-5 and TRBJ2-5; D might be TRBD1 (5 bases). V dropped 4 bases and J dropped 2 bases, with 15 bases sitting between them. CDR3 length equals 15 residues. Per the germline V gene, CDR1 is SGHKS and CDR2 is YYEKEE (reference sequence). The CDR3 coding sequence is TGTGCCAGCAGCCCTATTCCAGGGTGGCAAGAGACCCAGTACTTC. This gives the protein CASSPIPGWQETQYF.

J is TRBJ2-2 and V is TRBV28, with 9 nucleotides matching TRBD2. Unmatched junction bases numbered 10, after V lost 1 base and J lost 4 bases. The CDR3 contains 18 residues. CDR1 MDHEN and CDR2 SYDVKM come from the germline V gene. CDR3 region: CASSLSPTGRGGTGELFF. Written as DNA, the CDR3 is TGTGCCAGCAGTTTATCGCCCACAGGGCGGGGGGGCACCGGGGAGCTGTTTTTT.

This chain links TRBV7-2 with TRBJ2-5; D call uncertain. V was cut by 8 bases and J by 4 bases, with 8 bases left in between. The CDR3 spans 11 residues. Germline V gene sequence: CDR1 SGHTA, CDR2 FQGNSA. The CDR3 DNA reads as TGTGCCAGCCGCTCGGGAGAGACCCAGTACTTC. Protein sequence: CASRSGETQYF.

The chain recombines TRBV13 with TRBJ2-7; 9 bases are shared with TRBD1. The CDR3 length is 15 residues. Germline V gene lookup returns CDR1 PRHDT and CDR2 FYEKMQ (reference sequence). Trimming removed 5 bases from V and 4 bases from J; junction bases left unmatched: 9. CDR3 nucleotide sequence: TGTGCCAGCAGCACTAGACCGGGACAGGGTTACGAGCAGTACTTC. The encoded protein is CASSTRPGQGYEQYF.

The chain combines TRBV5-1 with TRBJ2-1, with TRBD2 matching 14 bases. CDR1 is SGHRS, CDR2 YFSETQ, per germline. The CDR3 length is 19 residues. V was clipped by 0 bases and J by 0 bases; unmatched bases: 5. CDR3 DNA: TGCGCCAGCAGCTTGGGACTAGCGGGAGGGCCGGACTCCTACAATGAGCAGTTCTTC. It translates to CASSLGLAGGPDSYNEQFF.

This chain links TRBV5-1 with TRBJ2-7, with D tentatively TRBD1 (6 bases). CDR1 SGHRS and CDR2 YFSETQ come from the germline V gene. CDR3 length: 15 residues. Trimming took off 0 bases at V and 2 bases at J, with 12 bases between the two ends. CDR3 bases: TGCGCCAGCAGCTTGGTTGTGACAGGTACCTACGAGCAGTACTTC. Translation gives CASSLVVTGTYEQYF.